This is a list of T cell receptor beta chains from one sample in a study of Tregs in tolerant kidney transplant recipients. The protocol was immunoSEQ multiplex PCR, while the TCRdb copy is restricted to in-frame clones and leaves out a portion. This sample has around 85,000 clones, with approximately 90% found just once. This specimen was Tregs from blood, taken before the transplant. The source of these receptors is a human donor who received a combined kidney and bone marrow transplant. Each CDR3 is given with its conserved first and last residue. The order of the fields is D gene, J gene, V gene, clone size, CDR3 DNA, CDR3 protein. A D gene is named only where the DNA matches it firmly. Expanded clones get a size class; other rows say once, few or many, or leave the size out.

-	TRBJ1-1	TRBV18	-	TGTGCCAGCTCACCGAGGGGGAACACTGAAGCTTTCTTT	CASSPRGNTEAFF
-	TRBJ2-7	TRBV7-9	-	TGTGCCAGCCGGACAGATAGCTACGAGCAGTACTTC	CASRTDSYEQYF
TRBD2	TRBJ2-1	TRBV2	-	TGTGCCAGCAATTCACCGGGACTAGCGGGATCTGAGCAGTTCTTC	CASNSPGLAGSEQFF
-	TRBJ2-3	TRBV5-1	-	TGCGCCAGCACCCTAGCCGCTCTGGACGGGCGTACGCAGTATTTT	CASTLAALDGRTQYF
-	TRBJ2-1	TRBV27	-	TGTGCCAGCAGCAGGATGGTATCGTACAATGAGCAGTTCTTC	CASSRMVSYNEQFF
-	TRBJ1-1	TRBV29-1	-	TGCAGCGGATCTCAGGGTGGAAACACTGAAGCTTTCTTT	CSGSQGGNTEAFF
TRBD2	TRBJ2-1	TRBV27	-	TGTGCCAGCAGTTTCGGACTAGCGGGTGAGCAGTTCTTC	CASSFGLAGEQFF
-	TRBJ2-1	TRBV5-1	-	TGCGCCAGCAGCTTGGGCGAATACGATGAGCAGTTCTTC	CASSLGEYDEQFF
-	TRBJ2-5	TRBV29-1	few	TGCAGCGTCCCTGCAGGGGAGACCCAGTACTTC	CSVPAGETQYF
TRBD2	TRBJ2-1	TRBV19	-	TGTGCCAGTAGTACAGAGACTAGCGGGGACTACAATGAGCAGTTCTTC	CASSTETSGDYNEQFF
-	TRBJ2-1	TRBV11-3	-	TGTGCCAGCAGCCAAGGTCTAGCCGGCAATGAGCAGTTCTTC	CASSQGLAGNEQFF
-	TRBJ2-7	TRBV6-1	-	TGTGCCAGCAGTGAAGCGATCCACTTTGCGGAATCCTACGAGCAGTACTTC	CASSEAIHFAESYEQYF
-	TRBJ1-1	TRBV5-4	-	TGTGCCAGCAGCTTGGCCGGGGGTGAAGCTTTCTTT	CASSLAGGEAFF
-	TRBJ2-5	TRBV2	-	TGTGCCAGCAGTGCTTCTAGGGAGACCCAGTACTTC	CASSASRETQYF
TRBD1	TRBJ1-1	TRBV28	-	TGTGCCAGCAGAGCAGGGGGCTCCTATATCACTGAAGCTTTCTTT	CASRAGGSYITEAFF
-	TRBJ2-5	TRBV15	-	TGTGCCACCAGCCCCGGGCAGGGCTCAGAGACCCAGTACTTC	CATSPGQGSETQYF
TRBD2	TRBJ2-3	TRBV5-1	-	TGCGCCAGCAGCTTGGACCTAGCGGGAGGAGGGACAGATACGCAGTATTTT	CASSLDLAGGGTDTQYF
-	TRBJ1-4	TRBV11-2	once	TGTGCCAGCAGCTTAGCAGGAGAAAAACTGTTTTTT	CASSLAGEKLFF
TRBD1	TRBJ2-2	TRBV4-2	-	TGTGCCAGCAGCCAAGCAGGGACAGGAAACACCGGGGAGCTGTTTTTT	CASSQAGTGNTGELFF
-	TRBJ1-2	TRBV5-8	once	TGTGCCAGCAGCTTGGCTTTTGTTAGGGCGGGCTATGGCTACACCTTC	CASSLAFVRAGYGYTF
-	TRBJ1-6	TRBV5-1	-	TGCGCCAGCAGCTCCTTACCGCGGGGGCGAGACTCCTATAATTCACCCCTCCACTTT	CASSSLPRGRDSYNSPLHF
-	TRBJ2-7	TRBV9	-	TGTGCCAGCAGCGCTACAGGGCCAAACTCCTACGAGCAGTACTTC	CASSATGPNSYEQYF
-	TRBJ2-3	TRBV19	-	TGTGCCAGTAGTACAGCAGAAGGAGAGGGCACAGATACGCAGTATTTT	CASSTAEGEGTDTQYF
-	TRBJ2-2	TRBV2	once	TGTGCCAGCAGGTCCAGGATAAACACCGGGGAGCTGTTTTTT	CASRSRINTGELFF
-	TRBJ2-7	TRBV18	-	TGTGCCAGCTCACCATTCACTCCAGTTAACATCCCAGGGGACGAGCAGTACTTC	CASSPFTPVNIPGDEQYF
-	TRBJ2-5	TRBV18	once	TGTGCCAGCTCAACAGAAGAGACCCAGTACTTC	CASSTEETQYF
-	TRBJ2-7	TRBV28	once	TGTGCCAGCAGTTGGACCTCTCCCATACTCGAGCAGTACTTC	CASSWTSPILEQYF
-	TRBJ1-3	TRBV7-8	-	TGTGCCAGCAGCTTAGTCCCTTTATCGACAGCTCCTGGAAACACCATATATTTT	CASSLVPLSTAPGNTIYF
TRBD1	TRBJ1-4	TRBV7-2	-	TGTGCCAGCAGCTTAGACAGGGGTAGCGAAAAACTGTTTTTT	CASSLDRGSEKLFF
TRBD1	TRBJ1-4	TRBV2	-	TGTGCCTTCAGAGGCAGGGGGATAACTAATGAAAAACTGTTTTTT	CAFRGRGITNEKLFF
TRBD1	TRBJ2-7	TRBV29-1	once	TGCAGCGTTGTTGCCGGGACAGAGCCCTACGAGCAGTACTTC	CSVVAGTEPYEQYF
-	TRBJ2-4	TRBV21-1	-	TGTGCCAGCAGCAAAGTGTGGGCCAAAAACATTCAGTACTTC	CASSKVWAKNIQYF
-	TRBJ2-4	TRBV28	-	TGTGCCAGCAGTTTGCACGGTGAACAAAACATTCAGTACTTC	CASSLHGEQNIQYF
-	TRBJ2-5	TRBV5-1	once	TGCGCCAGCAGCTTGGAAGGGGTCGAGACCCAGTACTTC	CASSLEGVETQYF
-	TRBJ2-3	TRBV6-6	-	TGTGCCAGCAGTTACGACGGACAGTATTTCGATACGCAGTATTTT	CASSYDGQYFDTQYF
TRBD1	TRBJ1-1	TRBV2	once	TGTGCCAGCAGTCTAGGGACAGGGGAAACTGAAGCTTTCTTT	CASSLGTGETEAFF
-	TRBJ2-1	TRBV5-4	-	TGTGCCAGCAGCTTGGGGGCCCGCTACAATGAGCAGTTCTTC	CASSLGARYNEQFF
TRBD1	TRBJ2-1	TRBV30	-	TGTGCCTGGATCCGAGGGACAGCTTACAATGAGCAGTTCTTC	CAWIRGTAYNEQFF
TRBD1	TRBJ2-1	TRBV7-2	-	TGTGCCAGCAGCTCCCGACAGGGTTACAATGAGCAGTTCTTC	CASSSRQGYNEQFF
TRBD1	TRBJ2-5	TRBV5-1	-	TGCGCCAGCAGCTTTCAATCACAGGGGGAGACCCAGTACTTC	CASSFQSQGETQYF
-	TRBJ1-2	TRBV10-1	-	TGCGCCAGCAGTGAGGACAGGAACTATGGCTACACCTTC	CASSEDRNYGYTF
-	TRBJ2-2	TRBV28	-	TGTGCCAGCAGAGGACATCAGAACACCGGGGAGCTGTTTTTT	CASRGHQNTGELFF
-	TRBJ2-1	TRBV29-1	-	TGCAGCGTTGAAAGGTTCGATGAGCAGTTCTTC	CSVERFDEQFF
-	TRBJ1-3	TRBV30	-	TGTGCCTGGAGTGGGCAGGCCCTTTCCTCTGGAAACACCATATATTTT	CAWSGQALSSGNTIYF
TRBD2	TRBJ2-4	TRBV10-3	few	TGTGCCACCTCCCGGGGGGGACTAGCGGGAGTCGGGGTGAAAAACATTCAGTACTTC	CATSRGGLAGVGVKNIQYF
TRBD2	TRBJ2-5	TRBV29-1	-	TGCAGCGTTAAGCGGGAGGCGCGGCAAGAGACCCAGTACTTC	CSVKREARQETQYF
TRBD2	TRBJ2-1	TRBV7-8	-	TGTGCCAGCAGCCAAAAAACGCTAGTAGCGGGAGCCTACAATGAGCAGTTCTTC	CASSQKTLVAGAYNEQFF
-	TRBJ1-2	TRBV5-5	-	TGTGCCAGCAGCCGAGACACCACTAACGTGGATGGCTACACCTTC	CASSRDTTNVDGYTF
TRBD2	TRBJ2-2	TRBV7-3	-	TGTGCCAGCAGCCCCTGGACTAGCGTAAACACCGGGGAGCTGTTTTTT	CASSPWTSVNTGELFF
-	TRBJ2-1	TRBV20-1	-	TGCAGTGCTAGCGGTGGGGAGCAGTTCTTC	CSASGGEQFF
TRBD2	TRBJ2-3	TRBV5-1	-	TGCGCCAGCAGCAGAGCGGGAGATCACACAGATACGCAGTATTTT	CASSRAGDHTDTQYF
-	TRBJ1-1	TRBV5-8	-	TGTGCCAGCAGCCGGGAGATGAACACTGAAGCTTTCTTT	CASSREMNTEAFF
-	TRBJ2-3	TRBV6-5	-	TGTGCCAGCAGTCCCCAAGATACGCAGTATTTT	CASSPQDTQYF